Shown below are 32 T cell receptor beta chains from a single sample sequenced in a study of blood T cell repertoires in COVID-19. Sequenced by immunoSEQ multiplex PCR; TCRdb stores in-frame clones only, minus some. This table holds around 480,000 clones, around 87% found once. Sequenced sample: PBMCs or T cells enriched from blood (not recorded which). The receptor source for this set is a woman aged 18-29 years who had recovered from COVID-19.

This chain joins TRBV11-3 and TRBJ2-7; D may be TRBD1 (5 bases). The CDR3 has 14 amino acids. V gave up 5 bases and J gave up 6 bases, with 17 bases separating them. Germline values: CDR1 SGHNT, CDR2 YENEEA. CDR3: CASSAWGNQGEQYF. The CDR3 bases are TGTGCCAGCAGCGCTTGGGGAAACCAGGGCGAGCAGTACTTC. Using reference TRBV11-3 and TRBJ2-7 for the parts outside the CDR3, the full variable domain is EAGVVQSPRYKIIEKKQPVAFWCNPISGHNTLYWYLQNLGQGPELLIRYENEEAVDDSQLPKDRFSAERLKGVDSTLKIQPAELGDSAVYLCASSAWGNQGEQYFGPGTRLTVT.

The CDR3, as DNA: TGTGCCAGCACCATTGGACAGGGACTATTAAACTATGGCTACACCTTC. This translates into CASTIGQGLLNYGYTF. The chain has TRBV5-4 and TRBJ1-2; 8 nucleotides line up with TRBD1. Germline CDR1 is SGHNT and CDR2 is YYREEE (reference sequence). Unmatched junction bases numbered 12, after V lost 6 bases and J lost 2 bases. This CDR3 comprises 16 residues.

The chain is built from TRBV7-6 and TRBJ2-7; D uncertain. This CDR3 has 13 amino acids. Deletions cut 2 bases from V and 3 bases from J, with 8 bases between. Per germline, CDR1 SGHVS and CDR2 FNYEAQ. CDR3 region: CASSLTPGYEQYF. The CDR3 nucleotides read TGTGCCAGCAGCTTAACGCCGGGCTACGAGCAGTACTTC.

The rearrangement uses TRBV6-5 and TRBJ1-2; D uncertain. The germline V gene encodes CDR1 MNHEY and CDR2 SVGAGI. V dropped 0 bases and J dropped 2 bases, with 10 bases sitting between them. The CDR3 contains 15 residues. CDR3 nucleotides: TGTGCCAGCAGTTACTCCGCGGGCAACAACTATGGCTACACCTTC. Amino acids: CASSYSAGNNYGYTF.

The chain carries TRBV28 and TRBJ1-5; D is uncertain. The CDR3 is 15 amino acids. Germline V gives CDR1 MDHEN, CDR2 SYDVKM. Trimming took off 6 bases at V and 5 bases at J, with 17 bases between the two ends. The CDR3 region has the DNA TGTGCCAGCAGCTCGCAGGAGGGTCTATATCAGCCCCAGCATTTT. Residues: CASSSQEGLYQPQHF.

The chain employs TRBV6-5 and TRBJ1-5; D possibly corresponds to TRBD1 (5 bases). Deletions cut 7 bases from V and 7 bases from J, with 14 bases between. The germline gives CDR1 MNHEY, CDR2 SVGAGI. The CDR3 is 13 residues long. Here the CDR3 DNA reads TGTGCCAGCACTGTGGGGGGGGAACAGCCCCAGCATTTT. It is translated as CASTVGGEQPQHF.

The chain couples TRBV5-1 to TRBJ1-5, with D possibly TRBD1 on 6 matching bases. V was pared by 0 bases and J by 0 bases, with 7 bases between. Germline CDR1 reads SGHRS; CDR2 reads YFSETQ. The CDR3 covers 15 residues. The CDR3 region is CASSLEGGSNQPQHF. The CDR3 DNA reads TGCGCCAGCAGCTTGGAAGGGGGTAGCAATCAGCCCCAGCATTTT.

The chain is built from TRBV11-2 and TRBJ1-1; D may be TRBD1 (6 bases). Trimming removed 6 bases at V and 0 bases at J, with 11 bases between. The CDR3 runs to 14 residues. Germline V CDR1 and CDR2: SGHAT, FQNNGV. The CDR3 spells CASSRDRLNTEAFF. CDR3 sequence (DNA): TGTGCCAGCAGTCGTGACAGGTTGAACACTGAAGCTTTCTTT.

This chain links TRBV2 with TRBJ1-2; D may be TRBD1 (5 bases). The V gene lost 0 bases and the J gene lost 4 bases, with 18 bases spanning the gap. This CDR3 comprises 17 residues. Germline loops: CDR1 SNHLY, CDR2 FYNNEI. This chain's CDR3 is CASSEALLGLGGYGYTF. The CDR3 bases are TGTGCCAGCAGTGAAGCGCTTCTCGGGCTGGGGGGCTATGGCTACACCTTC.

This rearrangement joins TRBV20-1 to TRBJ1-4; TRBD1 matches 7 bases. Germline trimming cut 3 bases from V and 6 bases from J; bases unmatched to any gene: 7. The CDR3 loop spans 14 amino acids. Germline CDR1 DFQATT, CDR2 SNEGSKA (reference sequence). The CDR3 DNA sequence: TGCAGTGCTAGTCACGGGACAGTCCATGAAAAACTGTTTTTT. Its protein is CSASHGTVHEKLFF.

This chain joins TRBV4-2 and TRBJ2-5; D is perhaps TRBD2 (6 bases). Trimming pared 0 bases from V and 5 bases from J, leaving 13 bases between. The CDR3 covers 15 residues. The V gene's germline CDR1 is LGHNA and CDR2 YNFKEQ. The CDR3 loop reads CASSQDLRLVETQYF. The DNA of the CDR3 is TGTGCCAGCAGCCAAGACTTGAGACTAGTGGAGACCCAGTACTTC.

The chain employs TRBV9 and TRBJ2-3, with a tentative D call TRBD1 (6 bases). The CDR3 totals 15 residues. Trimming took off 4 bases at V and 0 bases at J, with 12 bases between the two ends. From germline, CDR1 is SGDLS and CDR2 YYNGEE. The CDR3 region has the DNA TGTGCCAGCAGCTCCGGGACAACTAGCACAGATACGCAGTATTTT. Its protein is CASSSGTTSTDTQYF.

The rearrangement links TRBV5-6 to TRBJ1-4; D is possibly TRBD1 (6 bases). Between the trimmed V and J ends, which lost 1 base and 8 bases, there was a span of 12 bases. The germline V gene has CDR1 SGHDT and CDR2 YYEEEE. CDR3 length equals 14 residues. CDR3 amino acids: CASSLQGLGEKLFF. DNA for the CDR3: TGTGCCAGCAGCTTGCAGGGGCTAGGGGAAAAACTGTTTTTT.

This chain connects TRBV28 to TRBJ1-6; D may be TRBD1 (5 bases). CDR1 MDHEN and CDR2 SYDVKM come from the germline V gene. Trimming stripped 6 bases from V and 7 bases from J, with 13 bases between. The CDR3 sequence is 14 residues long. CDR3 region: CASSLGGTNSPLHF. CDR3 DNA: TGTGCCAGCAGCCTGGGAGGGACCAATTCACCCCTCCACTTT.

The rearrangement joins TRBV6-4 to TRBJ1-2; maybe TRBD1 (5 bases). V lost 5 bases, J lost 2 bases, and 12 bases lay in between. The CDR3 is 14 residues long. Germline V lookup: CDR1 MRHNA, CDR2 SNTAGT. The CDR3: CASSLTDVNYGYTF. In DNA form, the CDR3 reads TGTGCCAGCAGTCTGACAGACGTAAACTATGGCTACACCTTC.

This chain connects TRBV30 to TRBJ1-1; 7 bases fit TRBD1. CDR3 length: 14 amino acids. Germline-derived CDR1 and CDR2 are GTSNPN and SVGIG (reference sequence). V lost 3 bases to trimming and J lost 3 bases; unmatched junction nucleotides: 7. The DNA for the CDR3 is TGTGCCTGGAGCAGCAGGGGGAAACACACTGAAGCTTTCTTT. It is translated as CAWSSRGKHTEAFF.

A word on this clone: The same CDR3 can be traced to other DNA sequences in this sample. The gene calls are TRBV5-1 and TRBJ1-4, with D perhaps matching TRBD1 (5 bases). Germline V gene data show CDR1 as SGHRS and CDR2 as YFSETQ. This CDR3 is 14 amino acids long. The ends were cut back, 0 bases at V and 8 bases at J, with 11 bases in the middle. CDR3 coding DNA: TGCGCCAGCAGCTTGGAGGCAGGGCGCGAAAAACTGTTTTTT. It yields the protein CASSLEAGREKLFF.

This chain links TRBV14 with TRBJ2-1; 12 nucleotides match TRBD2. Germline V CDR1 and CDR2: SGHDN, FVKESK. The CDR3 spans 17 residues. The V segment lost 4 bases and the J segment 9 bases; nucleotides outside the gene matches: 13. The DNA for the CDR3 is TGTGCCAGCAGCCTTTCGACCCTAGCGGGGGGGGAGGGTGAGCAGTTCTTC. As protein: CASSLSTLAGGEGEQFF.

The chain has TRBV5-4 and TRBJ2-7; 8 bases are a match to TRBD2. Per germline, CDR1 SGHNT and CDR2 YYREEE (reference sequence). Trimming cost V 4 bases and J 1 base; bases outside gene matches: 10. CDR3 size: 16 residues. CDR3 sequence: CASSAATSGISYEQYF. The CDR3 DNA follows: TGTGCCAGCAGCGCGGCTACTAGCGGAATATCCTACGAGCAGTACTTC.

This clone has only a few counts. V gene TRBV5-1 combines with J gene TRBJ1-6; the D gene is possibly TRBD1 (6 bases). The CDR3 loop spans 14 amino acids. The V end was cut by 4 bases, the J end by 8 bases, with 13 bases between. Germline V CDR1 and CDR2: SGHRS, YFSETQ. CDR3 loop: CASSPTEGDSPLHF. The DNA for the CDR3 is TGCGCCAGCAGCCCCACTGAGGGGGATTCACCCCTCCACTTT. Variable domain in full (rest from reference TRBV5-1 and TRBJ1-6): KAGVTQTPRYLIKTRGQQVTLSCSPISGHRSVSWYQQTPGQGLQFLFEYFSETQRNKGNFPGRFSGRQFSNSRSEMNVSTLELGDSALYLCASSPTEGDSPLHFGNGTRLTVT.

The chain employs TRBV5-1 and TRBJ1-2; D is undetermined. V shed 0 bases and J shed 3 bases, with 12 bases lying between them. The CDR3 extends over 15 amino acids. The germline V gene encodes CDR1 SGHRS and CDR2 YFSETQ. The CDR3 spells CASSLALGADYGYTF. CDR3 nucleotides: TGCGCCAGCAGCTTGGCCTTGGGTGCGGACTATGGCTACACCTTC.

V is TRBV30 and J is TRBJ1-5; 7 bases agree with TRBD1. In germline, CDR1 is GTSNPN, CDR2 SVGIG (reference sequence). The CDR3 length is 12 residues. J was trimmed by 4 bases and V by 4 bases; bases with no gene match: 1. This CDR3 is CAWTTGNQPQHF. For the CDR3, the DNA is TGTGCCTGGACGACAGGGAATCAGCCCCAGCATTTT.

The count of this clone is one. The rearrangement links TRBV29-1 to TRBJ2-3, with D possibly matching TRBD2 (5 bases). This CDR3 has 14 amino acids. CDR1 and CDR2 (germline): SQVTM, ANQGSEA. V was clipped by 2 bases and J by 2 bases, with 11 bases between them. The CDR3 protein is CSVETLEATDTQYF. The CDR3 coding sequence is TGCAGCGTTGAAACTCTGGAGGCCACAGATACGCAGTATTTT.

The V call is TRBV28, the J call TRBJ1-4; D possibly corresponds to TRBD1 (6 bases). Germline CDR1 is MDHEN and CDR2 is SYDVKM. The CDR3 totals 12 residues. The V and J ends lost 5 bases and 16 bases respectively, with 17 bases between them. In DNA form, the CDR3 reads TGTGCCAGCAGTCCACCAACCGGGACACCGTTTTTT. Translating it yields CASSPPTGTPFF.

The chain employs TRBV28 and TRBJ1-1; 7 bases are shared with TRBD1. From germline, CDR1 is MDHEN and CDR2 SYDVKM. This CDR3 has 17 residues. V shed 2 bases, J shed 3 bases, and the junction held 12 bases outside the gene matches. CDR3 loop: CASSLVGGQVFDTEAFF. CDR3 coding DNA: TGTGCCAGCAGTTTAGTAGGGGGCCAGGTGTTCGACACTGAAGCTTTCTTT. The variable domain in full, completed from reference TRBV28 and TRBJ1-1, reads DVKVTQSSRYLVKRTGEKVFLECVQDMDHENMFWYRQDPGLGLRLIYFSYDVKMKEKGDIPEGYSVSREKKERFSLILESASTNQTSMYLCASSLVGGQVFDTEAFFGQGTRLTVV.

V and J are TRBV10-3 and TRBJ2-5, with 10 positions matching TRBD1. CDR1 and CDR2 (germline): ENHRY, SYGVKD. The CDR3 contains 16 residues. V lost 3 bases and J lost 5; bases outside the gene matches: 9. CDR3 sequence: CAISDPRQGAQETQYF. The CDR3 DNA is TGTGCCATCAGTGACCCCCGACAGGGGGCGCAGGAGACCCAGTACTTC.

This clone was detected a few times. The genes are TRBV5-1 and TRBJ1-5, with 9 bases fitting TRBD1. The CDR3 sequence is 14 residues long. CDR1 SGHRS and CDR2 YFSETQ come from the germline V gene. With 4 bases clipped from V and 6 bases from J, the junction kept 5 bases outside the gene matches. The CDR3 sequence: CASSVTGGSQPQHF. In DNA form, the CDR3 reads TGCGCCAGCAGCGTAACAGGGGGCAGTCAGCCCCAGCATTTT.

The genes are TRBV6-5 and TRBJ2-4; TRBD2 agrees at 12 bases. The ends lost 5 bases at V and 7 bases at J; junction bases unmatched: 3. Germline V gene data show CDR1 as MNHEY and CDR2 as SVGAGI. The length of the CDR3 is 14 residues. CDR3: CASSPSGGANIQYF. CDR3 nucleotide sequence: TGTGCCAGCAGTCCTAGCGGGGGGGCTAACATTCAGTACTTC.

The gene calls are TRBV5-5 and TRBJ1-6; 7 positions match TRBD1. The CDR3 contains 13 residues. Germline CDR1 SGHKS, CDR2 YYEKEE (reference sequence). V trimming: 6 bases; J trimming: 7 bases; junction bases outside the gene matches: 4. Here the CDR3 DNA reads TGTGCCAGCAAAACAGGGGACAATTCACCCCTCCACTTT. Its protein is CASKTGDNSPLHF.

This clone has only one observation. The chain has TRBV4-1 and TRBJ2-7; TRBD2 agrees at 12 bases. Losses at the gene ends were 0 bases for V and 0 bases for J; bases not matched to a gene: 12. Germline CDR1 reads MGHRA; CDR2 reads YSYEKL. The CDR3 runs to 20 residues. CDR3: CASSQDKRTSGAHSSYEQYF. CDR3 DNA sequence: TGCGCCAGCAGCCAAGATAAGAGGACTAGCGGGGCCCATAGCTCCTACGAGCAGTACTTC.

The J gene is TRBJ2-7, the V gene TRBV27; 9 bases agree with TRBD1. The J segment lost 5 bases and the V segment lost 4 bases, leaving 9 bases of the junction unmatched. Germline lookup yields CDR1 MNHEY and CDR2 SMNVEV (reference sequence). This CDR3 comprises 15 residues. The CDR3 DNA reads as TGTGCCAGCAGTTCCCCCGGGACAGGGAAAAACGAGCAGTACTTC. Its protein is CASSSPGTGKNEQYF.

As to this clone: Other DNA sequences of this sample code for an identical CDR3. The genes are TRBV30 and TRBJ2-1; 7 nucleotides agree with TRBD2. The germline gives CDR1 GTSNPN, CDR2 SVGIG (reference sequence). Trimming removed 2 bases from V and 7 bases from J; junction bases left unmatched: 2. The CDR3 extends over 12 amino acids. CDR3 sequence (DNA): TGTGCCTGGAGTTTGGGGGGGAATGAGCAGTTCTTC. Translation: CAWSLGGNEQFF.